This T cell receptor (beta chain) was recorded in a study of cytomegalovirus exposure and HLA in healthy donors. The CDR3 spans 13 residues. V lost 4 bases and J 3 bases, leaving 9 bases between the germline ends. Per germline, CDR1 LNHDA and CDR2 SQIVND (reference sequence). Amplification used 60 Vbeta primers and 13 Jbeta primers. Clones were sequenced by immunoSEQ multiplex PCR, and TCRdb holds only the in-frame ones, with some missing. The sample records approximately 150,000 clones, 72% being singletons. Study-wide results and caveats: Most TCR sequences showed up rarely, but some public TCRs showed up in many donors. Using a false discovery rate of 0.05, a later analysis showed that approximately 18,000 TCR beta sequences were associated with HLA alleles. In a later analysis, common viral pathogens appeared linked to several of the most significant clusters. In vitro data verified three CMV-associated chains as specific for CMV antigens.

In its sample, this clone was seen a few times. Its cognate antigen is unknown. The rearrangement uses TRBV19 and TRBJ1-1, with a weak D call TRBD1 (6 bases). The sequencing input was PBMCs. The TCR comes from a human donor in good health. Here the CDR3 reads CASSSTGHTEAFF. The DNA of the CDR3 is TGTGCCAGTAGTAGTACAGGGCACACTGAAGCTTTCTTT.